This T cell receptor beta chain was profiled in a study of cytomegalovirus exposure and HLA in healthy donors. Overall study results and limits: Within the data, a cluster of highly shared sequence variants was likely a sequencing artifact.

The CDR3 extends over 15 amino acids. V was pared by 5 bases and J by 2 bases, with 5 bases of the junction left unmatched. Germline V CDR1 and CDR2: SGHNT, YENEEA. This clone was recorded at least ten times. Its antigen is unidentified. Within the sample, other DNA sequences also encode this same CDR3. The PCR used 60 Vbeta and 13 Jbeta primers. The assay was immunoSEQ multiplex PCR, and TCRdb's table has in-frame clones only and misses some. Among over 85,000 clones, 6% to 9% were seen once, and the ten largest hold 2.3%. The sample was PBMCs. This clonotype was obtained from a man aged 50 or older in good health and CMV-seronegative. V is TRBV11-3 and J is TRBJ1-3; 8 bases fit TRBD1. CDR3 residues: CASSPGQGPGNTIYF. CDR3 sequence (DNA): TGTGCCAGCAGCCCAGGACAGGGTCCTGGAAACACCATATATTTT.